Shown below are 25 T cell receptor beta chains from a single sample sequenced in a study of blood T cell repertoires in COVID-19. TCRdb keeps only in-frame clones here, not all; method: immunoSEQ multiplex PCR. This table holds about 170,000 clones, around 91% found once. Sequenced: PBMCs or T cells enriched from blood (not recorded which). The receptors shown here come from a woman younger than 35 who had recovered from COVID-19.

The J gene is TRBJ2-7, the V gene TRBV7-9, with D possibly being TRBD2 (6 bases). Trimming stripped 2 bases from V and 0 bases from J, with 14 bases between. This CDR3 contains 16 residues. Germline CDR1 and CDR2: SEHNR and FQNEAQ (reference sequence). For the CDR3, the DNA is TGTGCCAGCAGCTTACCGGGACCGACTAGCTCCTACGAGCAGTACTTC. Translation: CASSLPGPTSSYEQYF.

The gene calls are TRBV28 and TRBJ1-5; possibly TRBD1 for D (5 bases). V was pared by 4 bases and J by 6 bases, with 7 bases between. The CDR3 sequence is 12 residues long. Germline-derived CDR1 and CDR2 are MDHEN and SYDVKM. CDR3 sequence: CASSSGGQPQHF. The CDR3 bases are TGTGCCAGCAGTTCCGGGGGTCAGCCCCAGCATTTT.

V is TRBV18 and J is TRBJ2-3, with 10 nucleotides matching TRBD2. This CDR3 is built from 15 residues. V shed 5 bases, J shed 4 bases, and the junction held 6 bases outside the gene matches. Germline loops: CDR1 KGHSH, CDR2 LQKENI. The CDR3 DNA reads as TGTGCCAGCTCAGCCGCTAGCGGGAGTGCAGATACGCAGTATTTT. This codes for CASSAASGSADTQYF.

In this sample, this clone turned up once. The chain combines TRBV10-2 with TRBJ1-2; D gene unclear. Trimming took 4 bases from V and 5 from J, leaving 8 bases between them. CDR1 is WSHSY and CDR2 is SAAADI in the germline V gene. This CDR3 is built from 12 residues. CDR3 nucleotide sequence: TGCGCCAGCAGTGGTTCGGGATATGGCTACACCTTC. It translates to CASSGSGYGYTF.

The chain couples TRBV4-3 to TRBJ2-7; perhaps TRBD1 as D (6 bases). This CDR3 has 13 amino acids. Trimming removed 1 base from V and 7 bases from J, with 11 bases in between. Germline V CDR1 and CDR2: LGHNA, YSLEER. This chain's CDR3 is CASSQVRGMEQYF. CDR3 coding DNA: TGCGCCAGCAGCCAAGTTAGGGGGATGGAGCAGTACTTC.

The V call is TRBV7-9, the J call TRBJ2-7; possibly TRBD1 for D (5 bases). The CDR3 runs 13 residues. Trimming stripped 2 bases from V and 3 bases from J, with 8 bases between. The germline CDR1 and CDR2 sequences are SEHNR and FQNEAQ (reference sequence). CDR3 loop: CASSLRQYYEQYF. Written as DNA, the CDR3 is TGTGCCAGCAGCTTAAGACAGTACTACGAGCAGTACTTC.

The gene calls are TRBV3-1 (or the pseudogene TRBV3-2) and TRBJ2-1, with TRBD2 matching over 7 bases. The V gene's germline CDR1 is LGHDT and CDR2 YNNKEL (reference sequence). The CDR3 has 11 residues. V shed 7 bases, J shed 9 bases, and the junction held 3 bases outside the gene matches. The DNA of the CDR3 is TGTGCCAGCAACTCGGGGGGTGAGCAGTTCTTC. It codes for CASNSGGEQFF.

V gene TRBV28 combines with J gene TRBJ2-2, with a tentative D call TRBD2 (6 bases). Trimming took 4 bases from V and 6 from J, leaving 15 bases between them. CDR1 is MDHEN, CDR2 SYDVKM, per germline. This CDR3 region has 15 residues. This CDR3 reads CASSSPGRGAGELFF. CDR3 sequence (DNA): TGTGCCAGCAGTTCCCCGGGGCGCGGGGCCGGGGAGCTGTTTTTT. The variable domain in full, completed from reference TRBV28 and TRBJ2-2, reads DVKVTQSSRYLVKRTGEKVFLECVQDMDHENMFWYRQDPGLGLRLIYFSYDVKMKEKGDIPEGYSVSREKKERFSLILESASTNQTSMYLCASSSPGRGAGELFFGEGSRLTVL.

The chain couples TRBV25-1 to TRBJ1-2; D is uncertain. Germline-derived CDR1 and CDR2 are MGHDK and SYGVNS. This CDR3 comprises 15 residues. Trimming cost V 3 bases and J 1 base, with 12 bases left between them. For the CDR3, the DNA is TGTGCCAGCAGTGATTCCATCGCGAGTAACTATGGCTACACCTTC. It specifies CASSDSIASNYGYTF.

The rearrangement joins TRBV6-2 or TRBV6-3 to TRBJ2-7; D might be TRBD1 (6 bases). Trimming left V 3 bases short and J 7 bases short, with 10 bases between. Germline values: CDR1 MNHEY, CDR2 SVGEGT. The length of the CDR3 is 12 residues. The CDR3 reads CASSYTGREQYF. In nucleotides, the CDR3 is TGTGCCAGCAGTTATACAGGGCGGGAGCAGTACTTC.

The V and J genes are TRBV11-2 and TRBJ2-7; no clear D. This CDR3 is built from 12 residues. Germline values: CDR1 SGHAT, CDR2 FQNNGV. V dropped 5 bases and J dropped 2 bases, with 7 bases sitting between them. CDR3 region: CASSLTPYEQYF. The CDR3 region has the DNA TGTGCCAGCAGCCTAACCCCCTACGAGCAGTACTTC.

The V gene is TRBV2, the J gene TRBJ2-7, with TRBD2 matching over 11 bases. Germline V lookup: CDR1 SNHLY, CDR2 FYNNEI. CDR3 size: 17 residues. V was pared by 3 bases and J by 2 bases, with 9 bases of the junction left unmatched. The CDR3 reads CASSDISGRAKAYEQYF. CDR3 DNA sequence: TGTGCCAGCAGTGATATTAGCGGGAGGGCCAAAGCCTACGAGCAGTACTTC. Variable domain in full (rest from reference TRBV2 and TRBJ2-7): EPEVTQTPSHQVTQMGQEVILRCVPISNHLYFYWYRQILGQKVEFLVSFYNNEISEKSEIFDDQFSVERPDGSNFTLKIRSTKLEDSAMYFCASSDISGRAKAYEQYFGPGTRLTVT.

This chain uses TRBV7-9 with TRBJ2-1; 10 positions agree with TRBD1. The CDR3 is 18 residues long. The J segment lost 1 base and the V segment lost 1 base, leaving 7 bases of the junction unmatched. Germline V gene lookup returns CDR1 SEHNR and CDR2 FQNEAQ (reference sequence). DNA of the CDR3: TGTGCCAGCAGCTTAGGGACCCTGGACAGGGGGTCCTACAATGAGCAGTTCTTC. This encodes CASSLGTLDRGSYNEQFF.

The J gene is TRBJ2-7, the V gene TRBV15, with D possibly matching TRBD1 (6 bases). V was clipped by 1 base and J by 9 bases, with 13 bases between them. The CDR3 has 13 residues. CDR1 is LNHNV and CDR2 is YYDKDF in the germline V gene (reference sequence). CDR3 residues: CATSRGGGSWQYF. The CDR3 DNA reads TGTGCCACCAGCAGAGGAGGGGGTAGTTGGCAGTACTTC. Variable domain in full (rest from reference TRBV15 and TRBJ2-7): DAMVIQNPRYQVTQFGKPVTLSCSQTLNHNVMYWYQQKSSQAPKLLFHYYDKDFNNEADTPDNFQSRRPNTSFCFLDIRSPGLGDTAMYLCATSRGGGSWQYFGPGTRLTVT.

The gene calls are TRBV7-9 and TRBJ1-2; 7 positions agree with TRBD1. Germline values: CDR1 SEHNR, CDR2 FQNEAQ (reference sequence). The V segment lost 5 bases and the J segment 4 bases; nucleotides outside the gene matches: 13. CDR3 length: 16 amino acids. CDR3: CASSLTGTDVPYGYTF. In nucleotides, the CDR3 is TGTGCCAGCAGCCTTACCGGGACAGATGTCCCCTATGGCTACACCTTC.

CDR3 bases: TGTGCCAGCAGCGCGGGGGATACGCAGTATTTT. This codes for CASSAGDTQYF. The chain is built from TRBV9 and TRBJ2-3; maybe TRBD2 (5 bases). Trimming cost V 3 bases and J 6 bases, with 5 bases left between them. The CDR3 runs 11 residues. Per the germline V gene, CDR1 is SGDLS and CDR2 is YYNGEE.

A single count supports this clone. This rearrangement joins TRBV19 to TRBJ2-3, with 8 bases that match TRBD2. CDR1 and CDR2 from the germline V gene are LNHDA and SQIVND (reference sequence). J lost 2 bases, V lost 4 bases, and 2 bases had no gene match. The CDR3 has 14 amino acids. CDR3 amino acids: CASSSGGNTDTQYF. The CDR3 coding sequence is TGTGCCAGTAGTAGCGGGGGGAACACAGATACGCAGTATTTT.

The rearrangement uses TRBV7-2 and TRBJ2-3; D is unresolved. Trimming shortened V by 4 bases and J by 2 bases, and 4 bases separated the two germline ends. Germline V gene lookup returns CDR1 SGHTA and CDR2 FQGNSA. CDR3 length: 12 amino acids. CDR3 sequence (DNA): TGTGCCAGCAGCTCTAACACAGATACGCAGTATTTT. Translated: CASSSNTDTQYF.

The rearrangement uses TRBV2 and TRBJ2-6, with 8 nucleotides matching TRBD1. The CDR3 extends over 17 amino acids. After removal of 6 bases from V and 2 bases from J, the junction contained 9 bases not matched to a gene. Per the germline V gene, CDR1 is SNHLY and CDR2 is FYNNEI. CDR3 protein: CASSDRTGKAGANVLTF. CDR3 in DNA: TGTGCCAGCAGCGACAGGACAGGGAAGGCTGGGGCCAACGTCCTGACTTTC.

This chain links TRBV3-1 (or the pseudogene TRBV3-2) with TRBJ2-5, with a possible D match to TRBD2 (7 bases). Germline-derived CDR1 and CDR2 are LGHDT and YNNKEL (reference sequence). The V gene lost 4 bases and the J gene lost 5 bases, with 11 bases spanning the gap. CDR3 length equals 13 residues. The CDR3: CASSLTGGETQYF. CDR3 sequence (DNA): TGTGCCAGCAGCCTGACGGGGGGCGAGACCCAGTACTTC.

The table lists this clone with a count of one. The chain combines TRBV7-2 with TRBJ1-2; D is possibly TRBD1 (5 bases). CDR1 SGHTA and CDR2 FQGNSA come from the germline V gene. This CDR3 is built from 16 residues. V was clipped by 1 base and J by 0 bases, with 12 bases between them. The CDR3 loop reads CASSLGSGWANYGYTF. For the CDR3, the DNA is TGTGCCAGCAGCTTAGGGTCAGGGTGGGCTAACTATGGCTACACCTTC.

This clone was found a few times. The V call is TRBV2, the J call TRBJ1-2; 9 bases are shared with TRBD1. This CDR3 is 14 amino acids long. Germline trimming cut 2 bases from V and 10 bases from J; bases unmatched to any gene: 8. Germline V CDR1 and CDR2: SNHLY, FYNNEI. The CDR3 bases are TGTGCCAGCAGTGAACAGGGACAGGGAAGAGTCTACACCTTC. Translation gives CASSEQGQGRVYTF. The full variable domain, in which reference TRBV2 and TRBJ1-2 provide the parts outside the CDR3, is EPEVTQTPSHQVTQMGQEVILRCVPISNHLYFYWYRQILGQKVEFLVSFYNNEISEKSEIFDDQFSVERPDGSNFTLKIRSTKLEDSAMYFCASSEQGQGRVYTFGSGTRLTVV.

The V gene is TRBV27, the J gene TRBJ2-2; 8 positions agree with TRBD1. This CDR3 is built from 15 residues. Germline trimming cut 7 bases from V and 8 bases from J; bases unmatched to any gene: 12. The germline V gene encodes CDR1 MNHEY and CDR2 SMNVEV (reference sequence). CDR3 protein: CASTARDRLRGELFF. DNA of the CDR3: TGTGCCAGCACCGCCCGGGACAGGCTACGAGGGGAGCTGTTTTTT.

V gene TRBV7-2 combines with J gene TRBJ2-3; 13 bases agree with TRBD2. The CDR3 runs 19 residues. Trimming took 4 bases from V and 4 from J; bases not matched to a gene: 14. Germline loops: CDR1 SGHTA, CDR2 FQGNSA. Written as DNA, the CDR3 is TGTGCCAGCAGCTCATTCCGGACTAGCGGGAGCCGGGGTTCAGATACGCAGTATTTT. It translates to CASSSFRTSGSRGSDTQYF.

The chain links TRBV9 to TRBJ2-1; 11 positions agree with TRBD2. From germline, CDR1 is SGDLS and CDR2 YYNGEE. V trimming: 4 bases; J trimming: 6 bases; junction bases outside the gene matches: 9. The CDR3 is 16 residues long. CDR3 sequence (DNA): TGTGCCAGCAGCCCCCGGGGTAGCGGGAGGGCCAATGAGCAGTTCTTC. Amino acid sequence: CASSPRGSGRANEQFF.